This TCR beta chain was captured by sequencing in a study of blood T cells in healthy people across ages. Notes on the study in general: A conclusive naive versus antigen-experienced comparison was prevented by the unsorted PBMCs.

Regarding this clonotype: What it binds is unknown.

Next came a second PCR, run for about 6 to 12 cycles, which used a sample-barcoded 5' primer along with a J-beta primer mix. TCRdb itself ran the 5' RACE reads through MiXCR, one entry per CDR3 protein. The sample shows about 830,000 distinct CDR3 sequences, roughly 60% of them seen only once. Germline values: CDR1 MDHEN, CDR2 SYDVKM. V was pared by 5 bases and J by 4 bases, with 5 bases of the junction left unmatched. The CDR3 covers 14 residues. Per-sample yields of isolated PBMCs were at least 7 million. The chain employs TRBV28 and TRBJ2-1; 7 bases are shared with TRBD1. This clonotype was obtained from a man aged 25-45 years in good health. Sequencing was carried out using blood. The CDR3 DNA is TGTGCCAGCAGTATTCAGGGGGTATACAATGAGCAGTTCTTC. This codes for CASSIQGVYNEQFF.